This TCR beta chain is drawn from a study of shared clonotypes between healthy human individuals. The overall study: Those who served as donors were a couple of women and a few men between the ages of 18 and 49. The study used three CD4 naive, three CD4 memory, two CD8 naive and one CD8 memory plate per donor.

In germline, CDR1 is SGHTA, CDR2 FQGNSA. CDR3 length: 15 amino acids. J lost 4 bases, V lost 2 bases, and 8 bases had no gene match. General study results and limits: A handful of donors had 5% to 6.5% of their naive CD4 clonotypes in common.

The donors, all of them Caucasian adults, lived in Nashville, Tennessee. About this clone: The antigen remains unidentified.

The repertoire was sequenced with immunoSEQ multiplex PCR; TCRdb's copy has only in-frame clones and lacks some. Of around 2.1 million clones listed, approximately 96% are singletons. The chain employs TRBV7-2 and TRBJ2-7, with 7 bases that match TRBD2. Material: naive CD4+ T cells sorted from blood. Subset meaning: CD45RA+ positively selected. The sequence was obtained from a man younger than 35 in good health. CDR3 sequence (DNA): TGTGCCAGCAGCTTATTAGGACTAGGAGGGTACGAGCAGTACTTC. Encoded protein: CASSLLGLGGYEQYF.